These 14 T cell receptor beta chains were all obtained from the same sample, sequenced in a study of a mutant IDH1 vaccine in newly diagnosed glioma. Time point reported: baseline, week 1 (first vaccination visit). Treatment given: pre-vaccination baseline after standard-of-care therapy. The assay was immunoSEQ multiplex PCR, and TCRdb's table has in-frame clones only and misses some. The sample carries around 100,000 clones, over 75% recorded once. The material sequenced was PBMCs, taken from a glioma patient treated with radiotherapy, temozolomide or both. The receptors derive from a man in his forties with glioma. Some clones in this sample may be carry-over from other donors' samples.

The chain uses TRBV19 and TRBJ1-5; D is undetermined. CDR1 is LNHDA, CDR2 SQIVND, per germline (reference sequence). The length of the CDR3 is 15 residues. V was cut by 5 bases and J by 0 bases, with 11 bases left in between. For the CDR3, the DNA is TGTGCCAGTAGTTTGCGGGTCGATAGCAATCAGCCCCAGCATTTT. Its protein product is CASSLRVDSNQPQHF. Filled out from reference TRBV19 and TRBJ1-5, the complete variable domain reads DGGITQSPKYLFRKEGQNVTLSCEQNLNHDAMYWYRQDPGQGLRLIYYSQIVNDFQKGDIAEGYSVSREKKESFPLTVTSAQKNPTAFYLCASSLRVDSNQPQHFGDGTRLSIL.

This rearrangement joins TRBV19 to TRBJ1-5, with D hard to call. V gave up 7 bases and J gave up 0 bases, with 7 bases separating them. The CDR3 sequence is 13 residues long. Germline V gives CDR1 LNHDA, CDR2 SQIVND (reference sequence). In nucleotides, the CDR3 is TGTGCCAGTAAGAGGGCTAGCAATCAGCCCCAGCATTTT. Its translation is CASKRASNQPQHF.

V is TRBV10-2 and J is TRBJ1-5, with 10 nucleotides matching TRBD1. Germline V lookup: CDR1 WSHSY, CDR2 SAAADI. The V segment lost 7 bases and the J segment 4 bases; nucleotides outside the gene matches: 7. This CDR3 region has 15 residues. CDR3 sequence reads: CASKRGQGVNQPQHF. The CDR3 nucleotides read TGCGCCAGCAAGCGAGGACAGGGGGTTAATCAGCCCCAGCATTTT.

The chain is built from TRBV27 and TRBJ1-6; D is undetermined. V was cut by 0 bases and J by 5 bases, with 8 bases left in between. Looked up from germline, CDR1 is MNHEY and CDR2 is SMNVEV (reference sequence). The CDR3 consists of 15 residues. The CDR3 sequence is CASSLSGSHNSPLHF. Written as DNA, the CDR3 is TGTGCCAGCAGTTTATCCGGGTCTCATAATTCACCCCTCCACTTT.

V and J are TRBV7-2 and TRBJ2-3, with TRBD2 matching over 8 bases. From germline, CDR1 is SGHTA and CDR2 FQGNSA. Trimming cost V 0 bases and J 8 bases; bases outside gene matches: 4. The CDR3 sequence is 14 residues long. The CDR3 bases are TGTGCCAGCAGCTTAGCCATAACTAGCGGTACGCAGTATTTT. Encoded protein: CASSLAITSGTQYF.

The V call is TRBV6-5, the J call TRBJ2-4, with unresolved D. V was clipped by 4 bases and J by 2 bases, with 6 bases between them. Germline V gene lookup returns CDR1 MNHEY and CDR2 SVGAGI. The CDR3 loop spans 13 amino acids. The DNA for the CDR3 is TGTGCCAGCAGTTTCGGGCCCAAAAACATTCAGTACTTC. Protein: CASSFGPKNIQYF.

This clone showed up just once. The J gene is TRBJ2-2, the V gene TRBV30, with a weak D call TRBD1 (6 bases). CDR3 length equals 12 residues. The germline V gene encodes CDR1 GTSNPN and CDR2 SVGIG (reference sequence). The ends were cut back, 5 bases at V and 8 bases at J, with 12 bases in the middle. In DNA form, the CDR3 reads TGTGCCTGGGGGGGCACAGTGGGGGAGCTGTTTTTT. It encodes CAWGGTVGELFF.

The chain employs TRBV29-1 and TRBJ2-1, with D uncertain. This CDR3 has 11 amino acids. Looked up from germline, CDR1 is SQVTM and CDR2 is ANQGSEA. Trimming stripped 3 bases from V and 7 bases from J, with 7 bases between. This chain's CDR3 is CSVELLNEQFF. CDR3 nucleotides: TGCAGCGTTGAGCTCCTAAATGAGCAGTTCTTC.

The chain couples TRBV7-8 to TRBJ1-4; D not certain. CDR3 length equals 15 residues. CDR1 is SGHVS and CDR2 is FQNEAQ in the germline V gene. V was shortened by 1 base and J by 0 bases, with 6 bases between the two germline ends. The CDR3 reads CASSLDPATNEKLFF. The DNA for the CDR3 is TGTGCCAGCAGCTTAGATCCAGCAACTAATGAAAAACTGTTTTTT. Full variable domain (rest looked up from reference TRBV7-8 and TRBJ1-4): GAGVSQSPRYKVAKRGQDVALRCDPISGHVSLFWYQQALGQGPEFLTYFQNEAQLDKSGLPSDRFFAERPEGSVSTLKIQRTQQEDSAVYLCASSLDPATNEKLFFGSGTQLSVL.

CDR3 amino acids: CASSPSGLHTEAFF. The CDR3, as DNA: TGTGCCAGCTCACCATCGGGCCTTCACACTGAAGCTTTCTTT. The chain combines TRBV18 with TRBJ1-1; D remains unclear. CDR1 KGHSH and CDR2 LQKENI come from the germline V gene. The CDR3 has 14 amino acids. V shed 2 bases and J shed 3 bases, with 10 bases lying between them.

The J gene is TRBJ2-6, the V gene TRBV2; 7 nucleotides agree with TRBD1. The ends lost 6 bases at V and 0 bases at J; junction bases unmatched: 5. The CDR3 has 16 amino acids. From germline, CDR1 is SNHLY and CDR2 FYNNEI. CDR3 in amino acids: CASRTGRISGANVLTF. The CDR3 DNA reads TGTGCCAGCAGGACAGGGCGAATCTCTGGGGCCAACGTCCTGACTTTC.

This clone was recorded only once. The chain carries TRBV6-5 and TRBJ1-2, with D unresolved. V lost 6 bases and J 7 bases, leaving 18 bases between the germline ends. CDR1 is MNHEY, CDR2 SVGAGI, per germline. This CDR3 spans 14 amino acids. The CDR3 sequence is CASRTGSDGRGYTF. CDR3 DNA sequence: TGTGCCAGCAGGACTGGGTCGGACGGCCGTGGCTACACCTTC.

The chain links TRBV2 to TRBJ2-7; unclear D gene. V was trimmed by 10 bases and J by 1 base, leaving 11 bases between them. Per the germline V gene, CDR1 is SNHLY and CDR2 is FYNNEI. This CDR3 is built from 12 residues. In DNA, the CDR3 is TGTGCCACTAAGGGTGATTCCTACGAGCAGTACTTC. It yields the protein CATKGDSYEQYF.

In its sample, this clone was seen a few times. This chain links TRBV6-1 with TRBJ2-7, with TRBD1 matching over 9 bases. CDR3 size: 13 residues. Germline V gene data show CDR1 as MNHNS and CDR2 as SASEGT. Trimming at V came to 1 base and at J to 5 bases, leaving 0 bases not matched to a gene. The CDR3 DNA reads as TGTGCCAGCAGTGAAGGGACAGGGGACGAGCAGTACTTC. Protein: CASSEGTGDEQYF.